The next 26 T cell receptor beta chains were all read from a single sample in a study of T cell clonotyping in hematopoietic cell transplantation. Profiling relied on immunoSEQ multiplex PCR, and the TCRdb table lists in-frame clones only, not all of them. The data contain roughly 27,000 clones, approximately 96% of them singletons. Material: peripheral blood mononuclear cells. The receptors were gathered from a man aged 45-65 years in good health. Some clones in this sample may be carry-over from other donors' samples.

The chain carries TRBV7-2 and TRBJ2-5; the D call may be TRBD1 or TRBD2 (6 bases each). The CDR3 spans 14 residues. V shed 2 bases and J shed 1 base, with 8 bases lying between them. Per the germline V gene, CDR1 is SGHTA and CDR2 is FQGNSA. CDR3 amino acids: CASSLSGAQETQYF. The CDR3 region has the DNA TGTGCCAGCAGCTTATCGGGGGCCCAAGAGACCCAGTACTTC.

The V call is TRBV29-1, the J call TRBJ1-5; D is undetermined. This CDR3 spans 13 amino acids. CDR1 is SQVTM and CDR2 is ANQGSEA in the germline V gene. V lost 4 bases and J lost 0, with 7 bases in between. The CDR3 region has the DNA TGCAGCGTTGCCCAGTCTAGCAATCAGCCCCAGCATTTT. Its translation: CSVAQSSNQPQHF.

V and J are TRBV11-2 and TRBJ1-5; TRBD1 might be the D (5 bases). CDR1 SGHAT and CDR2 FQNNGV come from the germline V gene. The CDR3 has 13 residues. Deletions cut 1 base from V and 6 bases from J, with 7 bases between. In DNA, the CDR3 is TGTGCCAGCAGCTTAGGAGGGGTTCAGCCCCAGCATTTT. It translates to CASSLGGVQPQHF.

The CDR3 sequence: CASSYGDRGNGYTF. The DNA for the CDR3 is TGTGCCAGCAGTTACGGCGACAGGGGCAATGGCTACACCTTC. This rearrangement joins TRBV6-5 to TRBJ1-2; 8 bases agree with TRBD1. The CDR3 spans 14 residues. Germline V gene sequence: CDR1 MNHEY, CDR2 SVGAGI. Unmatched junction bases numbered 5, after V lost 2 bases and J lost 6 bases.

The chain employs TRBV29-1 and TRBJ1-2; possibly TRBD1 for D (5 bases). V was trimmed by 6 bases and J by 3 bases, leaving 11 bases between them. Per the germline V gene, CDR1 is SQVTM and CDR2 is ANQGSEA. The CDR3 is made up of 12 amino acids. This CDR3 reads CSVLDIDYGYTF. CDR3 nucleotides: TGCAGCGTCCTGGACATAGACTATGGCTACACCTTC.

The chain links TRBV2 to TRBJ1-1; possibly TRBD1 for D (6 bases). The CDR3 sequence is 16 residues long. V lost 6 bases and J 0 bases, leaving 17 bases between the germline ends. Per the germline V gene, CDR1 is SNHLY and CDR2 is FYNNEI. CDR3 residues: CASSLQGWFLNTEAFF. The CDR3 DNA is TGTGCCAGCAGCCTACAGGGATGGTTTTTGAACACTGAAGCTTTCTTT.

V and J are TRBV5-6 and TRBJ2-5, with 7 nucleotides matching TRBD1. The CDR3 is 14 residues long. Germline CDR1 SGHDT, CDR2 YYEEEE. The V gene end was trimmed by 0 bases and the J gene end by 3 bases; junction bases not matched to a gene: 2. The CDR3 sequence is CASSLAGTEETQYF. CDR3 nucleotide sequence: TGTGCCAGCAGCTTGGCCGGGACAGAAGAGACCCAGTACTTC.

This chain connects TRBV7-9 to TRBJ2-2, with D perhaps TRBD1 (7 bases). Trimming cost V 4 bases and J 5 bases, with 20 bases left between them. Per germline, CDR1 SEHNR and CDR2 FQNEAQ (reference sequence). The CDR3 spans 17 residues. In nucleotides, the CDR3 is TGTGCCAGCAGCTCCCCTTATGAGACAGGGAGGACCGGGGAGCTGTTTTTT. Translation gives CASSSPYETGRTGELFF.

The chain uses TRBV6-5 and TRBJ1-2; D is perhaps TRBD1 (6 bases). V was pared by 0 bases and J by 4 bases, with 12 bases between. From germline, CDR1 is MNHEY and CDR2 SVGAGI. The CDR3 extends over 15 amino acids. In DNA, the CDR3 is TGTGCCAGCAGTTACTCCCCAGGGGTGGTCTATGGCTACACCTTC. This translates into CASSYSPGVVYGYTF.

The chain uses TRBV7-9 and TRBJ1-2, with 7 bases lining up with TRBD1. With 5 bases clipped from V and 8 bases from J, the junction kept 8 bases outside the gene matches. The length of the CDR3 is 13 residues. CDR1 and CDR2 from the germline V gene are SEHNR and FQNEAQ (reference sequence). Here the CDR3 DNA reads TGTGCCAGCAGCCAAGACAGGGCCCCAGGCTACACCTTC. Translation: CASSQDRAPGYTF.

This clone was observed once. CDR3 protein: CAWSATGRVTATQYF. The DNA of the CDR3 is TGTGCCTGGAGTGCAACAGGGAGAGTCACCGCTACGCAGTATTTT. V is TRBV30 and J is TRBJ2-3, with D tentatively TRBD1 (6 bases). Germline V gives CDR1 GTSNPN, CDR2 SVGIG (reference sequence). Trimming took 1 base from V and 8 from J, leaving 19 bases between them. The CDR3 spans 15 residues.

The genes are TRBV7-2 and TRBJ2-7, with 9 bases fitting TRBD1. The CDR3 runs 15 residues. V shed 5 bases and J 1 base; nucleotides not matched to a gene: 6. Germline CDR1 reads SGHTA; CDR2 reads FQGNSA. DNA of the CDR3: TGTGCCAGCAGCGTTACGACAGGGGGATCCTACGAGCAGTACTTC. Its protein is CASSVTTGGSYEQYF.

This rearrangement joins TRBV4-3 to TRBJ2-3; unclear D gene. The CDR3 contains 18 residues. V lost 0 bases to trimming and J lost 2 bases, with 18 bases between them. CDR1 is LGHNA and CDR2 is YSLEER in the germline V gene. The CDR3 reads CASSQDIVKASFTDTQYF. CDR3 in DNA: TGCGCCAGCAGCCAAGATATCGTAAAGGCTAGTTTCACAGATACGCAGTATTTT.

This chain joins TRBV5-5 and TRBJ2-7; tentative D call: TRBD2 (5 bases). Germline values: CDR1 SGHKS, CDR2 YYEKEE (reference sequence). The CDR3 is made up of 15 amino acids. V was pared by 4 bases and J by 5 bases, with 19 bases between. The chain's CDR3 is CASSMVGVKGHEQYF. The CDR3 region has the DNA TGTGCCAGCAGCATGGTCGGGGTAAAAGGCCACGAGCAGTACTTC.

This chain links TRBV29-1 with TRBJ2-1; D could derive from TRBD1 or TRBD2 (5 bases each). Germline-derived CDR1 and CDR2 are SQVTM and ANQGSEA. The ends were cut back, 4 bases at V and 0 bases at J, with 16 bases in the middle. CDR3 size: 16 residues. The CDR3, as DNA: TGCAGCGTTGCCTCCGGGGACGTGAGCTCCTACAATGAGCAGTTCTTC. This gives the protein CSVASGDVSSYNEQFF.

This chain links TRBV29-1 with TRBJ2-1; 13 bases agree with TRBD2. The V and J ends lost 8 bases and 7 bases, in that order; junction bases with no gene match: 11. CDR3 length: 15 residues. The V gene's germline CDR1 is SQVTM and CDR2 ANQGSEA. The CDR3: CSSSGLAGVTNEQFF. The CDR3 DNA reads as TGCAGCTCGTCAGGACTAGCGGGAGTTACGAATGAGCAGTTCTTC.

The chain carries TRBV6-5 and TRBJ2-7; the D is unclear. From germline, CDR1 is MNHEY and CDR2 SVGAGI. Trimming took 8 bases from V and 7 from J, leaving 18 bases between them. CDR3 size: 13 residues. The CDR3 region is CASRRLTLSEQYF. The CDR3 region has the DNA TGTGCCAGCCGCCGGTTAACATTGAGTGAGCAGTACTTC.

In the case of this clone: The conserved phenylalanine or tryptophan normally closing the CDR3 is absent here, so this likely arose from a read error. No DNA is shown, since the ends of the CDR3 on it are uncertain; the CDR3 is the one TCRdb lists. This rearrangement joins TRBV5-4 to TRBJ2-7; the table's D gene call, TRBD1, was not cross checked with the DNA. The CDR3 totals 10 residues, both ends included. CDR1 and CDR2 from the germline V gene are SGHNT and YYREEE (reference sequence). The CDR3 loop is CASSLEDSEL.

The chain carries TRBV2 and TRBJ2-1, with 9 nucleotides matching TRBD1. The CDR3 length is 15 residues. V was pared by 3 bases and J by 12 bases, with 12 bases of the junction left unmatched. CDR1 and CDR2 from the germline V gene are SNHLY and FYNNEI. In DNA form, the CDR3 reads TGTGCCAGCAGTGATTCTACGGGACAGGGAGGTGGGCAGTTCTTC. Amino acid sequence: CASSDSTGQGGGQFF.

The chain couples TRBV5-1 to TRBJ2-1; no definite D call. CDR3 length: 13 amino acids. Trimming pared 0 bases from V and 7 bases from J, leaving 8 bases between. Germline V gene lookup returns CDR1 SGHRS and CDR2 YFSETQ. This chain's CDR3 is CASSLGPSNEQFF. The CDR3 DNA sequence: TGCGCCAGCAGCTTGGGACCTTCTAATGAGCAGTTCTTC.

This clone appeared a few times. The rearrangement links TRBV27 to TRBJ2-7; TRBD1 agrees at 10 bases. The CDR3 length is 14 residues. Trimming removed 5 bases from V and 5 bases from J; junction bases left unmatched: 6. Germline assignment: CDR1 MNHEY and CDR2 SMNVEV (reference sequence). The CDR3: CASSTRTGGNEQYF. CDR3 nucleotides: TGTGCCAGCAGTACTCGGACAGGGGGGAACGAGCAGTACTTC.

This rearrangement joins TRBV6-5 to TRBJ2-3; TRBD2 matches 10 bases. V shed 8 bases and J 0 bases; nucleotides not matched to a gene: 5. From germline, CDR1 is MNHEY and CDR2 SVGAGI. This CDR3 comprises 15 residues. Here the CDR3 DNA reads TGTGCCAGCTCCCTAGCGGGGGAGAGCACAGATACGCAGTATTTT. This codes for CASSLAGESTDTQYF.

This chain links TRBV30 with TRBJ2-6; D uncertain. Deletions cut 5 bases from V and 0 bases from J, with 8 bases between. The CDR3 runs 14 residues. Germline lookup yields CDR1 GTSNPN and CDR2 SVGIG (reference sequence). This CDR3 is CAWCLISGANVLTF. Written as DNA, the CDR3 is TGTGCCTGGTGTCTCATCTCTGGGGCCAACGTCCTGACTTTC.

This clone was counted once. The chain uses TRBV5-1 and TRBJ1-2; tentatively, D is TRBD1 (5 bases). V was cut by 1 base and J by 1 base, with 5 bases left in between. Germline V gives CDR1 SGHRS, CDR2 YFSETQ. CDR3 length: 13 residues. DNA for the CDR3: TGCGCCAGCAGCTTGCAGGGTAACTATGGCTACACCTTC. Translating it yields CASSLQGNYGYTF. Filled out from reference TRBV5-1 and TRBJ1-2, the complete variable domain reads KAGVTQTPRYLIKTRGQQVTLSCSPISGHRSVSWYQQTPGQGLQFLFEYFSETQRNKGNFPGRFSGRQFSNSRSEMNVSTLELGDSALYLCASSLQGNYGYTFGSGTRLTVV.

This sequence joins TRBV19 and TRBJ1-6; perhaps TRBD1 as D (6 bases). The CDR3 has 15 amino acids. V lost 7 bases to trimming and J lost 9 bases, with 19 bases between them. Germline V gives CDR1 LNHDA, CDR2 SQIVND (reference sequence). The CDR3 region is CASTGGQGTGSPLHF. As DNA, the CDR3 is TGTGCCAGTACCGGGGGGCAGGGCACCGGTTCACCCCTCCACTTT.

This clone has only a few counts. The V call is TRBV5-1, the J call TRBJ1-1; no definite D call. The germline V gene has CDR1 SGHRS and CDR2 YFSETQ. This CDR3 has 13 amino acids. Trimming removed 7 bases from V and 7 bases from J, with 17 bases in between. The CDR3 nucleotides are TGCGCCAGCTCGGTAGGATCAGCTGGTGAAGCTTTCTTT. This translates into CASSVGSAGEAFF.